Listed here are 24 T cell receptor beta chains from one sample, sequenced in a study of blood T cell repertoires in COVID-19. Profiled with immunoSEQ multiplex PCR; TCRdb holds only in-frame clones, not every one. The sample holds about 270,000 clones; roughly 86% are singletons and the top ten take approximately 1%. Input material: PBMCs or T cells enriched from blood (not recorded which). The receptors were sampled from a woman between 25 and 40 years old who had recovered from COVID-19.

The chain carries TRBV30 and TRBJ1-6; D uncertain. Germline V gene lookup returns CDR1 GTSNPN and CDR2 SVGIG (reference sequence). V shed 1 base and J shed 7 bases, with 17 bases lying between them. The CDR3 covers 16 residues. The CDR3 is CAWSGGRGQLNSPLHF. The DNA for the CDR3 is TGTGCCTGGAGTGGGGGTCGAGGGCAGTTAAATTCACCCCTCCACTTT.

This chain links TRBV27 with TRBJ1-2; D is possibly TRBD1 (5 bases). This CDR3 is 14 amino acids long. The germline V and J ends were trimmed by 5 bases and 0 bases, with 10 bases remaining between them. Per the germline V gene, CDR1 is MNHEY and CDR2 is SMNVEV (reference sequence). CDR3 nucleotide sequence: TGTGCCAGCAGTCCGAGACAGTCTAACTATGGCTACACCTTC. This gives the protein CASSPRQSNYGYTF.

The chain combines TRBV6-5 with TRBJ2-1, with 9 bases identical to TRBD1. The CDR3 sequence is 15 residues long. Germline assignment: CDR1 MNHEY and CDR2 SVGAGI. V dropped 6 bases and J dropped 8; count of bases not matched to a gene: 11. CDR3 bases: TGTGCCAGCAGGGACCTCCGGACAGGGGCTGATGAGCAGTTCTTC. This translates into CASRDLRTGADEQFF.

The chain is built from TRBV7-9 and TRBJ2-7, with TRBD2 matching over 11 bases. The ends lost 5 bases at V and 3 bases at J; junction bases unmatched: 6. The CDR3 runs 15 residues. From germline, CDR1 is SEHNR and CDR2 FQNEAQ (reference sequence). The DNA of the CDR3 is TGTGCCAGCAGCCTTAGCGGGAGGGCCTTCTACGAGCAGTACTTC. It specifies CASSLSGRAFYEQYF.

The chain joins TRBV7-9 to TRBJ1-2; no reliable D call. The germline gives CDR1 SEHNR, CDR2 FQNEAQ (reference sequence). The length of the CDR3 is 11 residues. Trimming took 5 bases from V and 3 from J, leaving 4 bases between them. CDR3 residues: CASSPDYGYTF. The CDR3 region has the DNA TGTGCCAGCAGCCCCGACTATGGCTACACCTTC.

The V gene is TRBV19, the J gene TRBJ1-2, with 7 bases identical to TRBD1. Per germline, CDR1 LNHDA and CDR2 SQIVND (reference sequence). Trimming removed 5 bases from V and 8 bases from J; junction bases left unmatched: 14. CDR3 length: 15 amino acids. The chain's CDR3 is CASSFRGQAGNGYTF. CDR3 coding DNA: TGTGCCAGTAGTTTCCGAGGACAGGCGGGTAACGGCTACACCTTC. Full variable domain (remainder filled in from reference TRBV19 and TRBJ1-2): DGGITQSPKYLFRKEGQNVTLSCEQNLNHDAMYWYRQDPGQGLRLIYYSQIVNDFQKGDIAEGYSVSREKKESFPLTVTSAQKNPTAFYLCASSFRGQAGNGYTFGSGTRLTVV.

The V gene is TRBV15, the J gene TRBJ1-2, with TRBD1 matching 10 bases. Germline CDR1 reads LNHNV; CDR2 reads YYDKDF (reference sequence). This CDR3 is 15 amino acids long. Trimming took 5 bases from V and 6 from J; bases not matched to a gene: 9. Written as DNA, the CDR3 is TGTGCCACCAGCGCCTATGACAGGGGGCAGGATGGCTACACCTTC. This gives the protein CATSAYDRGQDGYTF.

V and J are TRBV11-2 and TRBJ2-7; TRBD2 matches 10 bases. CDR1 SGHAT and CDR2 FQNNGV come from the germline V gene. The CDR3 spans 15 residues. Trimming removed 6 bases from V and 10 bases from J; junction bases left unmatched: 15. The CDR3 region has the DNA TGTGCCAGCAGTTCTAGCGGGGGCCATCGTCAGGAACAGTACTTC. Amino acid sequence: CASSSSGGHRQEQYF.

The genes are TRBV6-5 and TRBJ1-1, with TRBD1 matching over 10 bases. V lost 2 bases, J lost 5 bases, and 5 bases stayed unmatched. Germline CDR1 MNHEY, CDR2 SVGAGI. CDR3 length equals 15 residues. CDR3 loop: CASSYGDRGETEAFF. CDR3 DNA: TGTGCCAGCAGTTACGGGGACAGGGGTGAAACTGAAGCTTTCTTT.

The rearrangement joins TRBV10-3 to TRBJ2-3; D remains unclear. V was cut by 1 base and J by 6 bases, with 11 bases left in between. The CDR3 is made up of 14 amino acids. Per germline, CDR1 ENHRY and CDR2 SYGVKD. The CDR3 DNA reads as TGTGCCATCAGTGAGTATGGTTCCCAGGATACGCAGTATTTT. Its translation: CAISEYGSQDTQYF.

The chain carries TRBV7-6 and TRBJ2-2, with D perhaps matching TRBD2 (6 bases). This CDR3 comprises 15 residues. The germline V gene encodes CDR1 SGHVS and CDR2 FNYEAQ. V lost 5 bases and J 10 bases, leaving 20 bases between the germline ends. The CDR3, as DNA: TGTGCCAGCAGCCAATCGGGGACTGCCTTTTTGGAGCTGTTTTTT. Residues: CASSQSGTAFLELFF.

The V call is TRBV24-1, the J call TRBJ2-1; 7 nucleotides line up with TRBD2. Germline-derived CDR1 and CDR2 are KGHDR and SFDVKD. The CDR3 has 16 residues. The V segment lost 1 base and the J segment 5 bases; nucleotides outside the gene matches: 7. CDR3 nucleotide sequence: TGTGCCACCAGTGATTTTAGACTAGCAGCTAACAATGAGCAGTTCTTC. Translation gives CATSDFRLAANNEQFF.

The chain is built from TRBV3-1 (or the pseudogene TRBV3-2) and TRBJ2-4; 7 nucleotides agree with TRBD1. J was trimmed by 6 bases and V by 3 bases; bases with no gene match: 2. The germline gives CDR1 LGHDT, CDR2 YNNKEL (reference sequence). This CDR3 is built from 13 residues. The DNA for the CDR3 is TGTGCCAGCAGCCAGGACAGGTTAAACATTCAGTACTTC. Its protein product is CASSQDRLNIQYF.

The chain couples TRBV19 to TRBJ1-3; D is perhaps TRBD1 (6 bases). Trimming pared 5 bases from V and 4 bases from J, leaving 24 bases between. This CDR3 spans 18 amino acids. Germline CDR1 is LNHDA and CDR2 is SQIVND (reference sequence). The CDR3 DNA sequence: TGTGCCAGTAGTGCAACCTTCCACAGGGCCGAGAAGGGAAACACCATATATTTT. Its protein product is CASSATFHRAEKGNTIYF.

This chain connects TRBV11-2 to TRBJ1-2; 11 bases are shared with TRBD1. V was pared by 1 base and J by 8 bases, with 6 bases of the junction left unmatched. Germline values: CDR1 SGHAT, CDR2 FQNNGV. The CDR3 covers 15 residues. The CDR3 is CASSLAGQGAWGYTF. CDR3 bases: TGTGCCAGCAGCTTAGCCGGACAGGGGGCTTGGGGCTACACCTTC.

The chain joins TRBV6-6 to TRBJ2-7; 11 bases align to TRBD2. The V gene end was trimmed by 4 bases and the J gene end by 2 bases; junction bases not matched to a gene: 1. CDR3 size: 14 residues. The V gene's germline CDR1 is MNHNY and CDR2 SVGAGI (reference sequence). The chain's CDR3 is CASSWGLAAYEQYF. The DNA for the CDR3 is TGTGCCAGCAGTTGGGGACTAGCGGCCTACGAGCAGTACTTC.

The gene calls are TRBV12-5 and TRBJ2-7; D remains unclear. CDR3 size: 12 residues. With 2 bases removed from V and 4 bases from J, the gap between germline ends came to 6 bases. Germline CDR1 LGHNT, CDR2 FRNRAP. CDR3: CASGLPLYEQYF. The CDR3 DNA reads as TGTGCTAGTGGTTTGCCCTTATACGAGCAGTACTTC.

This clone was seen a single time. The rearrangement uses TRBV11-3 and TRBJ2-3; 8 nucleotides line up with TRBD1. The CDR3 is 17 residues long. Germline V gene sequence: CDR1 SGHNT, CDR2 YENEEA. J lost 6 bases, V lost 5 bases, and 16 bases had no gene match. The chain's CDR3 is CASSAGTGLGILDTQYF. The CDR3, as DNA: TGTGCCAGCAGCGCCGGGACAGGCCTAGGGATTTTGGATACGCAGTATTTT.

The chain is built from TRBV9 and TRBJ2-1; 7 bases fit TRBD1. Germline trimming cut 3 bases from V and 13 bases from J; bases unmatched to any gene: 7. Germline-derived CDR1 and CDR2 are SGDLS and YYNGEE. The CDR3 consists of 12 residues. CDR3 region: CASSEEGQEQFF. The CDR3 DNA sequence: TGTGCCAGCAGCGAAGAAGGACAGGAACAGTTCTTC.

This clone was counted only a few times. The V and J genes are TRBV24-1 and TRBJ2-3; 7 nucleotides line up with TRBD2. CDR1 is KGHDR and CDR2 is SFDVKD in the germline V gene. Unmatched junction bases numbered 9, after V lost 4 bases and J lost 6 bases. The length of the CDR3 is 15 residues. In DNA form, the CDR3 reads TGTGCCACCAGTGACCAGATAGCGGGTGGGGATACGCAGTATTTT. Its protein product is CATSDQIAGGDTQYF.

V gene TRBV9 combines with J gene TRBJ2-5; 9 nucleotides line up with TRBD2. From germline, CDR1 is SGDLS and CDR2 YYNGEE. The V gene end was trimmed by 3 bases and the J gene end by 5 bases; junction bases not matched to a gene: 17. CDR3 length equals 18 residues. The CDR3 sequence: CASSAEASGDEILETQYF. CDR3 nucleotides: TGTGCCAGCAGCGCAGAGGCTAGCGGGGACGAAATTCTGGAGACCCAGTACTTC.

This rearrangement joins TRBV7-8 to TRBJ2-7; 11 positions agree with TRBD1. The CDR3 consists of 16 residues. Germline V lookup: CDR1 SGHVS, CDR2 FQNEAQ. The V gene end was trimmed by 3 bases and the J gene end by 2 bases; junction bases not matched to a gene: 6. The CDR3: CASSFGQGARPYEQYF. Here the CDR3 DNA reads TGTGCCAGCAGCTTCGGACAGGGGGCGAGACCCTACGAGCAGTACTTC. The full variable domain, in which reference TRBV7-8 and TRBJ2-7 provide the parts outside the CDR3, is GAGVSQSPRYKVAKRGQDVALRCDPISGHVSLFWYQQALGQGPEFLTYFQNEAQLDKSGLPSDRFFAERPEGSVSTLKIQRTQQEDSAVYLCASSFGQGARPYEQYFGPGTRLTVT.

The chain has TRBV9 and TRBJ2-2; D unresolved. The V and J ends lost 2 bases and 0 bases respectively, with 11 bases between them. CDR3 length: 16 amino acids. CDR1 is SGDLS and CDR2 is YYNGEE in the germline V gene. The CDR3 DNA is TGTGCCAGCAGCGTTTATACAATCGCGAACACCGGGGAGCTGTTTTTT. Protein: CASSVYTIANTGELFF.

This rearrangement joins TRBV14 to TRBJ2-1, with 8 nucleotides matching TRBD2. This CDR3 is 16 amino acids long. V shed 1 base, J shed 4 bases, and the junction held 6 bases outside the gene matches. CDR1 is SGHDN, CDR2 FVKESK, per germline. The CDR3 DNA sequence: TGTGCCAGCAGCCAAGCGGGAGGGGGAGGGTACAATGAGCAGTTCTTC. Protein sequence: CASSQAGGGGYNEQFF.